The clone carrying this T cell receptor (beta chain) was observed once. Sequencing libraries made from TCR beta cDNA carried unique molecular identifiers. TCRdb called the PCR reads again in MiXCR, with one record for every CDR3 protein. The data contain about 810,000 distinct CDR3 sequences, roughly half of them singletons. This entry is derived from a study of post-analysis software for immune sequencing data. Sequencing was carried out using blood. The TCR was taken from a girl aged 10-17 years with multiple sclerosis.

CDR3 DNA: TGCGCCAGCAGCTTGGATGGTCTTGGGCCCCAGCATTTT. Protein: CASSLDGLGPQHF. This sequence joins TRBV5-1 and TRBJ1-5; D remains ambiguous. The CDR3 length is 13 residues. Germline assignment: CDR1 SGHRS and CDR2 YFSETQ. V was trimmed by 0 bases and J by 9 bases, leaving 10 bases between them.